The subject of this entry is one TCR beta chain. The specificity of this receptor is unknown. The record has no base qualities; no much larger clone is one base away. The data derive from a study of blood T cell repertoires in COVID-19 (dated by TCRdb to 2019 to 2021). At the level of the whole study: Collaborator samples came from the United States, Italy and Spain and covered acute and convalescent phases of COVID-19. The samples were drawn from the first 160 participants of the ongoing ImmuneRACE study and from 950 to 1,500 subjects provided by 6 global collaborators. Subjects who had been exposed to COVID-19, were actively infected with it, or had recovered from it provided the deeply sampled blood TCRbeta repertoires that made up the dataset. The prospective study material was composed of cDNA or gDNA derived from T cells, B-cell-depleted T cells, or PBMCs. Sample metadata almost always included a de-identified subject ID, COVID-19 status, age in years and sex. Where available, HLA class I and class II types were taken from metadata supplied by the sample provider and were not determined by assay-based typing. The repertoires were released in a freely available public database meant as a resource for research on the immune response to SARS-CoV-2.

Each collaborating institution followed its own protocols to collect whole blood in K2EDTA tubes. For TCRbeta analysis, collaborator samples were shipped as frozen whole blood, as isolated PBMCs, or as DNA extracted from either sample type. Via the germline V gene, CDR1 is MDHEN and CDR2 SYDVKM. The CDR3 has 13 amino acids, counting the end cysteine and phenylalanine. Solely the CDR3 DNA is kept, with 39 bases framed from the first base. Trimming takes 2 bases off V and 6 bases off J; junction bases not matched to a gene: 1. TCRbeta CDR3 regions were amplified from genomic DNA using the immunoSEQ Assay, a bias-controlled multiplex PCR. The authors' pipeline ran thus. The number of nucleated cells in each sample was estimated from the amplification of reference gene primers within the assay. To quantify the absolute abundance of each unique TCRbeta CDR3 rearrangement, sequence reads were collapsed and filtered. For each sample, productive Simpson clonality was calculated as the square root of Simpson's diversity index over productive rearrangements. The table was pulled from immuneACCESS by TCRdb, which kept in-frame rearrangements only. Such tables lose some clones; where checked, under half of the loss comes from unresolved V genes, and the rest has no known cause. V and J calls and clone size are copied from that table; D and trimming were computed from the DNA. This sample comprises about 110,000 clones, 80% to 90% of them detected only once. 4% to 6% of the sample goes to the ten largest clones.

What the research found in general, with its limitations: The quantity of clinical and demographic metadata differed by source and by participant and was supplied without curation.

Sequencing was carried out using peripheral blood. This TCR derives from a man between 40 and 49 years old with active or convalescent COVID-19. Recombination linked TRBV28 to TRBJ1-1, with 9 middle bases fitting TRBD1. The DNA sequence is as follows: TGTGCCAGCAGTTTAGGGACAGGGCCTGAAGCTTTCTTT. Its protein product is CASSLGTGPEAFF.